The clone carrying this TCR beta chain was counted once. In the original workflow: It was from reference gene primer amplification that nucleated cell counts were estimated. The protocol was immunoSEQ multiplex PCR, while the TCRdb copy is restricted to in-frame clones and leaves out a portion. V, J and clone size are taken as reported in that table, and D and trimming were inferred from the DNA itself. The profile covers over 350,000 clones, with about 89% appearing a single time and approximately 4.5% taken by the ten largest. These data belong to a study of blood T cell repertoires in COVID-19. Study-wide background: Samples taken during acute and convalescent COVID-19 were collected in the United States, Italy and Spain. PBMCs, B-cell-depleted T cells, or T cells provided the cDNA or gDNA that made up the material.

Germline CDR1 and CDR2: MNHEY and SMNVEV (reference sequence). There are 15 residues in the CDR3. V lost 0 bases and J lost 2, with 9 bases in between. The J gene is TRBJ2-3, the V gene TRBV27, with D maybe TRBD2 (5 bases). Material for sequencing was peripheral blood. This TCR derives from a woman aged 25 to 39 with acute or convalescent COVID-19. CDR3 nucleotides: TGTGCCAGCAGTTTATCATTCGGGGACACAGATACGCAGTATTTT. Encoded protein: CASSLSFGDTDTQYF.